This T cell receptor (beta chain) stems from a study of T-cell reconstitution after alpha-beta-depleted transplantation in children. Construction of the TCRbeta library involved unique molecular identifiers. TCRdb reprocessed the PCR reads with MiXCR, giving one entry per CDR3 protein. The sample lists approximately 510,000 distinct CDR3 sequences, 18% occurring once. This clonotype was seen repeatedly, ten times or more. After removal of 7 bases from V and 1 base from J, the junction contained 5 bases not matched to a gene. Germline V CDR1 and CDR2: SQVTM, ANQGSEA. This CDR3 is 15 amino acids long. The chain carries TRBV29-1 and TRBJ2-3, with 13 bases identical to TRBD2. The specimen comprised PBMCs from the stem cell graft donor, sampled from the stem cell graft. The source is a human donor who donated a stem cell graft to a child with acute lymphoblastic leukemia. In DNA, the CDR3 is TGCAGCGGGAAACTAGCGGGAGGGGGCACAGATACGCAGTATTTT. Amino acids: CSGKLAGGGTDTQYF.